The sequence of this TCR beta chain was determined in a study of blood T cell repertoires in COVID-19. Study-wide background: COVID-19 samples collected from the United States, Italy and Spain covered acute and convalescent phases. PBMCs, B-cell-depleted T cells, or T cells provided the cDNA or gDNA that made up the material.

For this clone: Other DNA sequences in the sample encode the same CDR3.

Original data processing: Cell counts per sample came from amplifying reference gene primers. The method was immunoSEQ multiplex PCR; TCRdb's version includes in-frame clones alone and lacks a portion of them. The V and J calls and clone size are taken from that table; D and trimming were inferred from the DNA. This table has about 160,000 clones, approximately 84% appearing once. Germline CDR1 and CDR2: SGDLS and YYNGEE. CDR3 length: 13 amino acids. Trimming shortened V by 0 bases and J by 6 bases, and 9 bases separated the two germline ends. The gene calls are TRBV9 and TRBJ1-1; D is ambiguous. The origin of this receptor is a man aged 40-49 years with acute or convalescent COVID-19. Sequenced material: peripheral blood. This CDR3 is CASSVAGGSEAFF. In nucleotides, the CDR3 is TGTGCCAGCAGCGTAGCTGGAGGGTCTGAAGCTTTCTTT. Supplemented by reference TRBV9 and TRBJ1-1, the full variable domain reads DSGVTQTPKHLITATGQRVTLRCSPRSGDLSVYWYQQSLDQGLQFLIQYYNGEERAKGNILERFSAQQFPDLHSELNLSSLELGDSALYFCASSVAGGSEAFFGQGTRLTVV.